The source of this T cell receptor (beta chain) is a study of cytomegalovirus exposure and HLA in healthy donors. Looking at the study overall: It was reported in a later analysis that the 120 or so validation repertoires used the same platform as the approximately 600 first-cohort repertoires. Study findings and constraints: Three CMV-associated chains were confirmed in vitro to be specific for CMV antigens. Most TCR sequences were rare, but some public TCRs occurred in many donors.

CDR3 length equals 16 residues. Trimming shortened V by 1 base and J by 5 bases, and 16 bases separated the two germline ends. Germline V lookup: CDR1 MNHEY, CDR2 SVGAGI. Points on this clone: Its antigen is still unknown.

Sequenced by immunoSEQ multiplex PCR; TCRdb stores in-frame clones only, minus some. The sample holds over 150,000 clones; less than 95% are singletons and the top ten take about 2.9%. Sequences were obtained from PBMCs. The clonotype was recovered from a woman between 18 and 30 years old in good health and CMV-seropositive. The V gene is TRBV6-5, the J gene TRBJ2-3; D is perhaps TRBD2 (6 bases). CDR3 residues: CASSYLGGPKGDTQYF. As DNA, the CDR3 is TGTGCCAGCAGTTACTTGGGGGGACCCAAGGGAGATACGCAGTATTTT.